The 21 T cell receptor beta chains presented below share a single source sample, sequenced in a study of radiation and T cells in renal cell carcinoma. The assay was immunoSEQ multiplex PCR, and TCRdb's table has in-frame clones only and misses some. The sample carries roughly 170,000 clones, roughly 90% recorded once. Time point noted: blood 4 weeks post-SBRT, at nephrectomy. Treatment here: 15 Gy SBRT to primary tumor, nephrectomy 4 weeks later. This specimen was blood, taken from a patient whose treatment included radiotherapy and nephrectomy. Source of these receptors: a woman aged 45-59 years with renal cell carcinoma.

This clone was detected only a few times. The genes are TRBV10-3 and TRBJ2-3; 10 bases match TRBD2. The CDR3 extends over 17 amino acids. Germline CDR1 is ENHRY and CDR2 is SYGVKD. With V trimmed by 6 bases and J by 2 bases, 11 bases remained unmatched. CDR3 nucleotides: TGTGCCATCAGGCCACTTGGACTAGCGGATACCACAGATACGCAGTATTTT. Translating gives CAIRPLGLADTTDTQYF.

In its sample, this clone was seen many times. The chain has TRBV6-6 and TRBJ1-2, with 8 bases lining up with TRBD1. CDR3 length: 15 residues. The J segment lost 6 bases and the V segment lost 5 bases, leaving 11 bases of the junction unmatched. Germline assignment: CDR1 MNHNY and CDR2 SVGAGI (reference sequence). The CDR3 region has the DNA TGTGCCAGCAGTCGCGCCTCGGACAGGGACGATGGCTACACCTTC. Translation: CASSRASDRDDGYTF.

This clone was counted once. CDR3 nucleotides: TGTGCCAGCGGGCAGGGTAGTTACGAGCAGTACTTC. Translating gives CASGQGSYEQYF. The J gene is TRBJ2-7, the V gene TRBV6-5, with D possibly being TRBD1 (5 bases). Germline V gene sequence: CDR1 MNHEY, CDR2 SVGAGI. The CDR3 length is 12 residues. V dropped 8 bases and J dropped 4 bases, with 12 bases sitting between them.

The chain joins TRBV18 to TRBJ2-7; weak D call: TRBD2 (5 bases). The germline V gene encodes CDR1 KGHSH and CDR2 LQKENI. CDR3 length: 13 amino acids. Trimming cost V 3 bases and J 6 bases, with 12 bases left between them. The CDR3 region is CASSPRQEGEQYF. The CDR3 DNA reads as TGTGCCAGCTCACCGCGGCAAGAGGGCGAGCAGTACTTC.

The rearrangement joins TRBV6-5 to TRBJ2-1; no firm D call. Germline CDR1 and CDR2: MNHEY and SVGAGI. Trimming took off 2 bases at V and 7 bases at J, with 9 bases between the two ends. The CDR3 contains 13 residues. CDR3 coding DNA: TGTGCCAGCAGTTACAAATTAACTAATGAGCAGTTCTTC. This codes for CASSYKLTNEQFF.

This clone was detected only a few times. The CDR3 spells CASSRTSYGELFF. DNA for the CDR3: TGTGCCAGCAGTCGGACTAGTTACGGGGAGCTGTTTTTT. The chain links TRBV6-4 to TRBJ2-2; TRBD2 matches 7 bases. CDR3 length: 13 residues. V lost 5 bases, J lost 7 bases, and 4 bases stayed unmatched. Germline V gene sequence: CDR1 MRHNA, CDR2 SNTAGT.

This clone was found once. This chain joins TRBV15 and TRBJ1-3; D is unclear. Per the germline V gene, CDR1 is LNHNV and CDR2 is YYDKDF (reference sequence). V dropped 0 bases and J dropped 0 bases, with 6 bases sitting between them. This CDR3 has 15 residues. CDR3 DNA: TGTGCCACCAGCAGAGACGGTGCCTCTGGAAACACCATATATTTT. It is translated as CATSRDGASGNTIYF.

The chain uses TRBV6-6 and TRBJ1-3, with D maybe TRBD1 (6 bases). V dropped 7 bases and J dropped 0 bases, with 10 bases sitting between them. The CDR3 contains 14 residues. The germline V gene has CDR1 MNHNY and CDR2 SVGAGI (reference sequence). CDR3 protein: CASTRGGSGNTIYF. CDR3 bases: TGTGCCAGCACGAGGGGGGGCTCTGGAAACACCATATATTTT.

This sequence joins TRBV2 and TRBJ1-6, with unresolved D. Germline CDR1 is SNHLY and CDR2 is FYNNEI. V shed 4 bases and J shed 10 bases, with 14 bases lying between them. The CDR3 extends over 14 amino acids. CDR3 bases: TGTGCCAGCAGTGTTACAAAAACTGGCTCACCCCTCCACTTT. It yields the protein CASSVTKTGSPLHF.

This chain joins TRBV11-1 and TRBJ2-7; D gene uncertain. The CDR3 loop spans 15 amino acids. Germline-derived CDR1 and CDR2 are SGHAT and FQDESV (reference sequence). Trimming removed 1 base at V and 2 bases at J, with 12 bases between. The CDR3 sequence is CASSLGPGPAYEQYF. The CDR3 nucleotides read TGTGCCAGCAGCTTAGGGCCCGGACCAGCCTACGAGCAGTACTTC.

This chain joins TRBV28 and TRBJ1-2; 9 bases fit TRBD1. V shed 4 bases and J 9 bases; nucleotides not matched to a gene: 6. This CDR3 has 13 amino acids. Per the germline V gene, CDR1 is MDHEN and CDR2 is SYDVKM. The CDR3 is CASSSRDRDRYTF. Written as DNA, the CDR3 is TGTGCCAGCAGTTCTCGGGACAGGGACCGCTACACCTTC.

V usage is TRBV9 and J usage is TRBJ2-1; D may be TRBD1 (5 bases). The CDR3 loop spans 15 amino acids. V was trimmed by 0 bases and J by 6 bases, leaving 13 bases between them. Germline CDR1 is SGDLS and CDR2 is YYNGEE. The CDR3 reads CASSVAAGFVNEQFF. In DNA, the CDR3 is TGTGCCAGCAGCGTAGCCGCAGGGTTCGTCAATGAGCAGTTCTTC.

This clone was seen only a few times. The genes are TRBV5-4 and TRBJ1-4; the D gene is possibly TRBD1 (5 bases). Deletions cut 1 base from V and 8 bases from J, with 15 bases between. CDR1 is SGHNT and CDR2 is YYREEE in the germline V gene (reference sequence). This CDR3 comprises 15 residues. The CDR3 reads CASSLRTGGSEKLFF. The CDR3 DNA follows: TGTGCCAGCAGCTTGAGAACAGGTGGTTCGGAAAAACTGTTTTTT.

The J gene is TRBJ2-5, the V gene TRBV4-3; a possible D gene is TRBD1 (5 bases). CDR1 is LGHNA, CDR2 YSLEER, per germline. CDR3 length equals 15 residues. V lost 0 bases and J lost 3, with 11 bases in between. CDR3 region: CASSQDYLREETQYF. In DNA form, the CDR3 reads TGCGCCAGCAGCCAAGATTACCTCAGGGAAGAGACCCAGTACTTC.

The rearrangement uses TRBV5-1 and TRBJ2-1; 7 positions agree with TRBD2. The germline V gene has CDR1 SGHRS and CDR2 YFSETQ. V dropped 6 bases and J dropped 3; count of bases not matched to a gene: 9. This CDR3 spans 15 amino acids. CDR3 nucleotides: TGCGCCAGCATAAGGGCAGCGGGGCACTACAATGAGCAGTTCTTC. The encoded protein is CASIRAAGHYNEQFF.

The V call is TRBV4-1, the J call TRBJ1-2, with a weak D call TRBD1 (5 bases). V lost 4 bases and J 3 bases, leaving 15 bases between the germline ends. The CDR3 is made up of 15 amino acids. Germline loops: CDR1 MGHRA, CDR2 YSYEKL. The CDR3 here is CASSPLVGGYYGYTF. DNA of the CDR3: TGCGCCAGCAGCCCACTTGTTGGGGGGTACTATGGCTACACCTTC.

J is TRBJ1-3 and V is TRBV6-5, with 8 bases lining up with TRBD1. The CDR3 is 14 residues long. The germline gives CDR1 MNHEY, CDR2 SVGAGI. Trimming cost V 9 bases and J 2 bases; bases outside gene matches: 6. The CDR3 DNA reads TGTGCCAGTTCGACAGGGGTGCCTGGAAACACCATATATTTT. It encodes CASSTGVPGNTIYF.

This CDR3 reads CASSAGTGVNQPQHF. CDR3 bases: TGTGCCAGCTCAGCCGGGACAGGGGTTAATCAGCCCCAGCATTTT. The chain carries TRBV18 and TRBJ1-5; 10 bases are shared with TRBD1. V was pared by 5 bases and J by 4 bases, with 5 bases of the junction left unmatched. The CDR3 is 15 residues long. Looked up from germline, CDR1 is KGHSH and CDR2 is LQKENI.

The rearrangement links TRBV7-3 to TRBJ1-1; no firm D call. The CDR3 spans 13 residues. CDR1 is SGHTA, CDR2 FQGTGA, per germline. Trimming stripped 5 bases from V and 0 bases from J, with 7 bases between. CDR3 in amino acids: CASSIAMNTEAFF. The CDR3 region has the DNA TGTGCCAGCAGCATTGCCATGAACACTGAAGCTTTCTTT. Complete variable domain (other parts from reference TRBV7-3 and TRBJ1-1): GAGVSQTPSNKVTEKGKYVELRCDPISGHTALYWYRQSLGQGPEFLIYFQGTGAADDSGLPNDRFFAVRPEGSVSTLKIQRTERGDSAVYLCASSIAMNTEAFFGQGTRLTVV.

This chain uses TRBV10-2 with TRBJ1-1, with D possibly matching TRBD1 (6 bases). The CDR3 is 11 amino acids. Germline lookup yields CDR1 WSHSY and CDR2 SAAADI. V was clipped by 5 bases and J by 8 bases, with 9 bases between them. CDR3 sequence: CASSLGGEAFF. CDR3 DNA: TGCGCCAGCAGTCTAGGGGGGGAAGCTTTCTTT.

This chain uses TRBV19 with TRBJ2-2, with D possibly being TRBD1 or TRBD2 (5 bases each). V shed 5 bases and J shed 3 bases, with 10 bases lying between them. This CDR3 has 14 residues. Germline lookup yields CDR1 LNHDA and CDR2 SQIVND (reference sequence). CDR3 coding DNA: TGTGCCAGTAGTGTGGGGGTATACACCGGGGAGCTGTTTTTT. Translating it yields CASSVGVYTGELFF.